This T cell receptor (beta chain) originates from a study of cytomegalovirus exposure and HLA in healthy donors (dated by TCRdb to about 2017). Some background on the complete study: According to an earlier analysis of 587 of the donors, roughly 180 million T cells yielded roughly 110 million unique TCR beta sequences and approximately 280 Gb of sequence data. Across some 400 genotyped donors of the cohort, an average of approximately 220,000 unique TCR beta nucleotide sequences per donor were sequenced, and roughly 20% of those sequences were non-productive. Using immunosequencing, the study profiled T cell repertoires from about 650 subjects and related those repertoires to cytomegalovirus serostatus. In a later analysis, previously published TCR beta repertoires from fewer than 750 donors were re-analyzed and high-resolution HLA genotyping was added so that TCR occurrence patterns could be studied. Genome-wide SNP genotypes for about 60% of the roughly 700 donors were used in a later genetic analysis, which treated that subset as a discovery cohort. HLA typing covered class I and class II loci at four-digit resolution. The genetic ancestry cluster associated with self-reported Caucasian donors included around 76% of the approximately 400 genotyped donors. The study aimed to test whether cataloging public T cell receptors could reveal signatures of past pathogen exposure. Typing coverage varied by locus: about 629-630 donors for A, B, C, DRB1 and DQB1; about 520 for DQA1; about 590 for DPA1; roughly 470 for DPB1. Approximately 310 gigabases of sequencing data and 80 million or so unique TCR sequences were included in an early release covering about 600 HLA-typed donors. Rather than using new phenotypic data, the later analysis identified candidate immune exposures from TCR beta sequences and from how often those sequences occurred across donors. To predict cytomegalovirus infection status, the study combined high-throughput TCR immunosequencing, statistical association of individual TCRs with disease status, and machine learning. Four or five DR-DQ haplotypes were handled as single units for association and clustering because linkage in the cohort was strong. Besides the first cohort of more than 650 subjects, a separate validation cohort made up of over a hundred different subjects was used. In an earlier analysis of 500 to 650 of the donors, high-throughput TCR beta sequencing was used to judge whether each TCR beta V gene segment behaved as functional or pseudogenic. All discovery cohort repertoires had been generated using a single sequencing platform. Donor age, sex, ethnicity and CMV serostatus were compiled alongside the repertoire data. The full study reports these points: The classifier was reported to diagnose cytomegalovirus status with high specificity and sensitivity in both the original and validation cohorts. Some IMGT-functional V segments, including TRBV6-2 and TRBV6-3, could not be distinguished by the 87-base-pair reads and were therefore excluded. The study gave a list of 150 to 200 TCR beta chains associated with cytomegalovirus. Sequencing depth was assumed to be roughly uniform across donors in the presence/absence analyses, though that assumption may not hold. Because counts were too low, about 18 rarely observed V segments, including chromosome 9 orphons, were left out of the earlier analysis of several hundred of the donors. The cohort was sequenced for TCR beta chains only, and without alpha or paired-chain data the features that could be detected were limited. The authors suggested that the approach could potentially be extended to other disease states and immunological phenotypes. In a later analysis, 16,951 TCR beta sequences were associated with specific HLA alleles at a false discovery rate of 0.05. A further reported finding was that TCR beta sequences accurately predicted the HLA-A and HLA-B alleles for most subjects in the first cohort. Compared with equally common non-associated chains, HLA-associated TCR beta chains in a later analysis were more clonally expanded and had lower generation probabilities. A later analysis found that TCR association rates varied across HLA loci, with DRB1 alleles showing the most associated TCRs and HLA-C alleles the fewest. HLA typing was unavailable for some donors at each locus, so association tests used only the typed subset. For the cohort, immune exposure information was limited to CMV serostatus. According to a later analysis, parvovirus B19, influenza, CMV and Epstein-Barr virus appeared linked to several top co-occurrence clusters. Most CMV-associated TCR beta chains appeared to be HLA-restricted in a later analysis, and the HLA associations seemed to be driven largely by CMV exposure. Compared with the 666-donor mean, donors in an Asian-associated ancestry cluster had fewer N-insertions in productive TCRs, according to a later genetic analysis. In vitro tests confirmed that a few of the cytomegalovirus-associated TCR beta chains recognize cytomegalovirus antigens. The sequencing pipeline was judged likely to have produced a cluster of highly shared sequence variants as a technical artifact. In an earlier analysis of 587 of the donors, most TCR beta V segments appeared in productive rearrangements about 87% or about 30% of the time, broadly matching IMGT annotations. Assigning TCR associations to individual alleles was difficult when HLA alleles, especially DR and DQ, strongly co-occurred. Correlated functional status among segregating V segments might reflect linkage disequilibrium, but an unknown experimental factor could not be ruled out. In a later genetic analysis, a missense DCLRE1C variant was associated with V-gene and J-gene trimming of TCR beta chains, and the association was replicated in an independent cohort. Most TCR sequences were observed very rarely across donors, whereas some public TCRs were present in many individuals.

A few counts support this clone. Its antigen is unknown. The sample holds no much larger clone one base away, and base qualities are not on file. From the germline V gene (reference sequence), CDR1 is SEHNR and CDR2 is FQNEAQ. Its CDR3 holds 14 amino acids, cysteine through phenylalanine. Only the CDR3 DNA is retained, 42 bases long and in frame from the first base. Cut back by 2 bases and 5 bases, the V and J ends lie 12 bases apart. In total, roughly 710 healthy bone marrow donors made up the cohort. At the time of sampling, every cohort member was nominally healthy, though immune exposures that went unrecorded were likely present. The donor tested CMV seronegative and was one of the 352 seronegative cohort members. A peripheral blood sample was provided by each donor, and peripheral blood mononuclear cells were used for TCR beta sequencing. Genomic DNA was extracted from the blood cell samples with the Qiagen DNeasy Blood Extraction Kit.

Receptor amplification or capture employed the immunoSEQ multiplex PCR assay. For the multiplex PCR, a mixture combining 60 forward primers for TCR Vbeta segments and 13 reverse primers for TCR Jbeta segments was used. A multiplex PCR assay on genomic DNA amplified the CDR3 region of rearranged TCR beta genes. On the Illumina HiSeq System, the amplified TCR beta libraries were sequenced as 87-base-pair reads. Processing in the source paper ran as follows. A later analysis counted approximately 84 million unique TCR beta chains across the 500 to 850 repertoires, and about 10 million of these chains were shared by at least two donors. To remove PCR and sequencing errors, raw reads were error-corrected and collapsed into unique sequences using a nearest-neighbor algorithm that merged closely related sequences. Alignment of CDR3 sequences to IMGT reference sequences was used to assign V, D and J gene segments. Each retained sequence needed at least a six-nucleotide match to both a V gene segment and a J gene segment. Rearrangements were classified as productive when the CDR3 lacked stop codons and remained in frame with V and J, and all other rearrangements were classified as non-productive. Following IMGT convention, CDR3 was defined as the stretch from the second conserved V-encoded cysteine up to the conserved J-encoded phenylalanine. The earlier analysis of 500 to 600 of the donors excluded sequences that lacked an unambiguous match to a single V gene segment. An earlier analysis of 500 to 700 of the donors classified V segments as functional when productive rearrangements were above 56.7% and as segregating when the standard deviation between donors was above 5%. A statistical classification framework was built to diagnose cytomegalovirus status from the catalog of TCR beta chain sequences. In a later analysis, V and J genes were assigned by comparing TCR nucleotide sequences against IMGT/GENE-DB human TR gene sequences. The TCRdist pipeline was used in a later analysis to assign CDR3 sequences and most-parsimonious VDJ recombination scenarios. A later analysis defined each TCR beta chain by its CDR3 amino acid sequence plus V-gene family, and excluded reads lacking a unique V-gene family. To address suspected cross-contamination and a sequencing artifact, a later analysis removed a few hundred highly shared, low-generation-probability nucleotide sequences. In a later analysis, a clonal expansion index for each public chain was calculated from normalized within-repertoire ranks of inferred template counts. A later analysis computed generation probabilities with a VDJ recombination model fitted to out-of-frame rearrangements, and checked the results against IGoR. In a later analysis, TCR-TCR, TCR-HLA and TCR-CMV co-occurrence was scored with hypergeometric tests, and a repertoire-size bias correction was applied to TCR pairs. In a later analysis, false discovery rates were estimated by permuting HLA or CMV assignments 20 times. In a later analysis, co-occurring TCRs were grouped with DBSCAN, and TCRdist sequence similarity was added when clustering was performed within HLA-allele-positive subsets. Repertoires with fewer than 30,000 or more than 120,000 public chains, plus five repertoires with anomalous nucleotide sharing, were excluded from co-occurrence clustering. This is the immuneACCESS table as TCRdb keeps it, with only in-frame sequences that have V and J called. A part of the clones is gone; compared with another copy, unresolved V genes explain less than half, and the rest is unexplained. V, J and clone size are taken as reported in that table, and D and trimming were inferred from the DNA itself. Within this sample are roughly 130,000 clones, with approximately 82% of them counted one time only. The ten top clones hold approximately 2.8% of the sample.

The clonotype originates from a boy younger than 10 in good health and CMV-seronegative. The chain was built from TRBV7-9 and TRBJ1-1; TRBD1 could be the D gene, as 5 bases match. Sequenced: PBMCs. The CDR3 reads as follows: CASSLWDGGTEAFF. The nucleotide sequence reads TGTGCCAGCAGCTTATGGGACGGAGGGACTGAAGCTTTCTTT.